Below, 19 T cell receptor beta chains from the same sample are listed, as sequenced in a study of T cells after yellow fever vaccination. TCRdb independently ran MiXCR on the 5' RACE reads; one entry per CDR3 protein. The sample consists of under 300,000 distinct CDR3 sequences, 10% to 15% of them appearing once. This specimen was CD4+ T cells sorted from PBMCs, taken 45 days after the yellow fever booster vaccination. The source is a man aged 30-40 years who received the YFV17D yellow fever vaccine.

This clonotype appeared a few times. The rearrangement uses TRBV11-2 and TRBJ2-6, with 8 bases aligning to TRBD1. Germline V CDR1 and CDR2: SGHAT, FQNNGV. Trimming took 4 bases from V and 0 from J; bases not matched to a gene: 8. There are 18 residues in the CDR3. CDR3 DNA sequence: TGTGCCAGCAGCTATGTCGACAGGGGCAACTCTGGGGCCAACGTCCTGACTTTC. Protein sequence: CASSYVDRGNSGANVLTF. The full variable domain, with the rest looked up from reference TRBV11-2 and TRBJ2-6, is EAGVAQSPRYKIIEKRQSVAFWCNPISGHATLYWYQQILGQGPKLLIQFQNNGVVDDSQLPKDRFSAERLKGVDSTLKIQPAKLEDSAVYLCASSYVDRGNSGANVLTFGAGSRLTVL.

This clonotype was seen a handful of times. The chain is built from TRBV10-2 and TRBJ2-5, with D perhaps matching TRBD1 or TRBD2 (5 bases each). Trimming took off 0 bases at V and 4 bases at J, with 18 bases between the two ends. CDR3 length: 17 residues. Germline CDR1 reads WSHSY; CDR2 reads SAAADI. This CDR3 reads CASSESWGYPSVETQYF. The DNA of the CDR3 is TGCGCCAGCAGTGAGTCGTGGGGGTATCCGTCGGTAGAGACCCAGTACTTC.

This clonotype has a handful of counts. The chain uses TRBV5-1 and TRBJ2-5; D is possibly TRBD2 (6 bases). Germline assignment: CDR1 SGHRS and CDR2 YFSETQ. This CDR3 region has 15 residues. Trimming cost V 0 bases and J 2 bases, with 11 bases left between them. The CDR3 sequence is CASSLARDSQETQYF. The CDR3 nucleotides read TGCGCCAGCAGCTTGGCTCGGGACTCTCAAGAGACCCAGTACTTC.

This clonotype was observed at least ten times. The CDR3 DNA follows: TGCAGTGCTAGTGGTTTGGCTAGCGGGAGCTACGAGCAGTACTTC. Protein product: CSASGLASGSYEQYF. The V call is TRBV20-1, the J call TRBJ2-7; 10 bases fit TRBD2. Trimming at V came to 3 bases and at J to 3 bases, leaving 8 bases not matched to a gene. The V gene's germline CDR1 is DFQATT and CDR2 SNEGSKA (reference sequence). The CDR3 runs to 15 residues.

This chain connects TRBV12-3 or TRBV12-4 to TRBJ1-4; D may be TRBD1 (6 bases). The CDR3 covers 13 residues. Deletions cut 6 bases from V and 5 bases from J, with 10 bases between. The CDR3 bases are TGTGCCAGCAGATATGGACAGAATGAAAAACTGTTTTTT. It encodes CASRYGQNEKLFF.

This chain joins TRBV4-3 and TRBJ1-5; D ambiguous. Trimming left V 0 bases short and J 7 bases short, with 10 bases between. The germline gives CDR1 LGHNA, CDR2 YSLEER. The CDR3 is 14 amino acids. CDR3 nucleotides: TGCGCCAGCAGCCAAGACAGGTCGTTCCAGCCCCAGCATTTT. Residues: CASSQDRSFQPQHF.

This clonotype was counted only a few times. This rearrangement joins TRBV6-1 to TRBJ2-1; 9 nucleotides line up with TRBD2. After removal of 6 bases from V and 3 bases from J, the junction contained 6 bases not matched to a gene. The germline V gene has CDR1 MNHNS and CDR2 SASEGT. The length of the CDR3 is 15 residues. CDR3 in amino acids: CASSPSSGNYNEQFF. In nucleotides, the CDR3 is TGTGCCAGCAGCCCTTCTAGCGGGAACTACAATGAGCAGTTCTTC.

Only a few counts were recorded for this clonotype. The chain is built from TRBV7-2 and TRBJ2-7, with 7 bases fitting TRBD1. CDR3 length: 14 amino acids. From germline, CDR1 is SGHTA and CDR2 FQGNSA. Germline trimming cut 5 bases from V and 3 bases from J; bases unmatched to any gene: 7. CDR3 loop: CASSKGGGGYEQYF. CDR3 nucleotides: TGTGCCAGCAGCAAAGGGGGCGGAGGCTACGAGCAGTACTTC.

In this sample, this clonotype turned up a few times. The chain joins TRBV5-1 to TRBJ2-7, with TRBD1 as a possible D gene (5 bases). V gave up 4 bases and J gave up 3 bases, with 14 bases separating them. Germline CDR1 reads SGHRS; CDR2 reads YFSETQ. The CDR3 contains 14 residues. The CDR3 reads CASSHTSQGYEQYF. CDR3 sequence (DNA): TGCGCCAGCAGCCATACCTCCCAGGGCTACGAGCAGTACTTC.

The chain is built from TRBV7-2 and TRBJ1-2; no clear D. From germline, CDR1 is SGHTA and CDR2 FQGNSA. This CDR3 has 15 amino acids. Between the trimmed V and J ends, which lost 1 base and 1 base, there was a span of 10 bases. The CDR3 loop is CASSLEFYSNYGYTF. The DNA for the CDR3 is TGTGCCAGCAGCTTAGAGTTTTACAGTAACTATGGCTACACCTTC. Supplemented by reference TRBV7-2 and TRBJ1-2, the full variable domain reads GAGVSQSPSNKVTEKGKDVELRCDPISGHTALYWYRQSLGQGLEFLIYFQGNSAPDKSGLPSDRFSAERTGGSVSTLTIQRTQQEDSAVYLCASSLEFYSNYGYTFGSGTRLTVV.

The chain links TRBV29-1 to TRBJ1-5; TRBD1 matches at 10 bases. After removal of 7 bases from V and 8 bases from J, the junction contained 8 bases not matched to a gene. This CDR3 is 13 amino acids long. Germline V lookup: CDR1 SQVTM, CDR2 ANQGSEA. The CDR3 spells CSAGDRGSEPQHF. In DNA form, the CDR3 reads TGCAGCGCTGGGGACAGGGGCTCGGAGCCCCAGCATTTT.

This clonotype appeared many times. V and J are TRBV7-6 and TRBJ1-5; 7 nucleotides line up with TRBD1. Losses at the gene ends were 0 bases for V and 0 bases for J; bases not matched to a gene: 8. CDR3 size: 18 residues. The germline CDR1 and CDR2 sequences are SGHVS and FNYEAQ. In DNA form, the CDR3 reads TGTGCCAGCAGCTTAGCGGGTGGGACAGCTGTTAGCAATCAGCCCCAGCATTTT. Translated: CASSLAGGTAVSNQPQHF.

The chain joins TRBV12-3 or TRBV12-4 to TRBJ2-1, with no clear D. Trimming left V 3 bases short and J 10 bases short, with 10 bases between. This CDR3 has 12 amino acids. CDR3 residues: CASSFVVSEQFF. CDR3 nucleotide sequence: TGTGCCAGCAGTTTTGTAGTTTCGGAGCAGTTCTTC.

The chain combines TRBV24-1 with TRBJ1-1; D is unresolved. V dropped 5 bases and J dropped 0 bases, with 9 bases sitting between them. Germline V lookup: CDR1 KGHDR, CDR2 SFDVKD. The CDR3 loop spans 14 amino acids. DNA for the CDR3: TGTGCCACCAGTGCGAGCAGGATGAACACTGAAGCTTTCTTT. Translated, it gives CATSASRMNTEAFF.

This clonotype was picked up a small number of times. The rearrangement joins TRBV28 to TRBJ2-7; D not resolved. The germline V gene has CDR1 MDHEN and CDR2 SYDVKM. V was shortened by 5 bases and J by 6 bases, with 8 bases between the two germline ends. This CDR3 has 11 amino acids. Written as DNA, the CDR3 is TGTGCCAGCAGTCCCCTTTTCGAGCAGTACTTC. Translating it yields CASSPLFEQYF.

This clonotype occurred a few times. The chain couples TRBV5-1 to TRBJ2-2; D perhaps matches TRBD2 (5 bases). Trimming removed 3 bases at V and 7 bases at J, with 13 bases between. This CDR3 is built from 14 residues. The V gene's germline CDR1 is SGHRS and CDR2 YFSETQ. The CDR3 loop reads CASSSTTSGGELFF. The CDR3 region has the DNA TGCGCCAGCAGCTCCACGACCAGCGGCGGGGAGCTGTTTTTT.

The sample holds a few counts of this clonotype. A junction end diverges from the germline sequence, so it may reflect a read error. The chain has TRBV29-1 and TRBJ2-5; no clear D gene. Germline values: CDR1 SQVTM, CDR2 ANQGSEA. The CDR3 totals 12 residues. For the CDR3, the DNA is TGCAGCCTTGATTTCCAGCGCGAGACCCAGTACTTC. This gives the protein CSLDFQRETQYF.

V and J are TRBV6-1 and TRBJ2-7, with D perhaps matching TRBD2 (6 bases). CDR1 is MNHNS, CDR2 SASEGT, per germline. The V end was cut by 6 bases, the J end by 4 bases, with 19 bases between. The CDR3 length is 15 residues. In nucleotides, the CDR3 is TGTGCCAGCAGAGCAGACCTAGCGTCCGGTTACGAGCAGTACTTC. The encoded protein is CASRADLASGYEQYF.

The chain links TRBV18 to TRBJ2-5, with D uncertain. V lost 3 bases, J lost 5 bases, and 13 bases lay in between. The germline V gene encodes CDR1 KGHSH and CDR2 LQKENI. The CDR3 contains 14 residues. The CDR3 nucleotides read TGTGCCAGCTCACCTAATTTCGGATCGGAGACCCAGTACTTC. Protein: CASSPNFGSETQYF. Full variable domain (rest looked up from reference TRBV18 and TRBJ2-5): NAGVMQNPRHLVRRRGQEARLRCSPMKGHSHVYWYRQLPEEGLKFMVYLQKENIIDESGMPKERFSAEFPKEGPSILRIQQVVRGDSAAYFCASSPNFGSETQYFGPGTRLLVL.